The 22 T cell receptor beta chains given below trace back to one sample, sequenced in a study of shared clonotypes between healthy human individuals. This table comes from immunoSEQ multiplex PCR, and its TCRdb copy is limited to in-frame clones, with some not included. The sample includes about 980,000 clones, 76% of them seen just once. The sequencing input was memory CD4+ T cells sorted from blood. The subset denotes: CD45RA-negative fraction. Receptors originate from a man in his late teens or twenties in good health.

The gene calls are TRBV4-3 and TRBJ2-2; D is ambiguous. V was cut by 2 bases and J by 0 bases, with 10 bases left in between. The CDR3 extends over 16 amino acids. Germline CDR1 and CDR2: LGHNA and YSLEER. The CDR3 DNA sequence: TGCGCCAGCAGCCAATTACGGGCCTCGAACACCGGGGAGCTGTTTTTT. Protein: CASSQLRASNTGELFF.

The J gene is TRBJ1-5, the V gene TRBV7-3, with 9 bases identical to TRBD1. CDR3 length: 16 residues. Germline V gene data show CDR1 as SGHTA and CDR2 as FQGTGA. J gave up 4 bases and V 4 bases, and 8 bases lay outside the gene matches. DNA for the CDR3: TGTGCCAGCAGCTCAAAGTGGGACAGGGTTAATCAGCCCCAGCATTTT. Its protein is CASSSKWDRVNQPQHF. Supplemented by reference TRBV7-3 and TRBJ1-5, the full variable domain reads GAGVSQTPSNKVTEKGKYVELRCDPISGHTALYWYRQSLGQGPEFLIYFQGTGAADDSGLPNDRFFAVRPEGSVSTLKIQRTERGDSAVYLCASSSKWDRVNQPQHFGDGTRLSIL.

A few counts support this clone. The chain combines TRBV7-2 with TRBJ1-1; D remains unclear. Germline assignment: CDR1 SGHTA and CDR2 FQGNSA. CDR3 size: 13 residues. V was cut by 1 base and J by 5 bases, with 8 bases left in between. The CDR3 DNA reads TGTGCCAGCAGCTTAGTGCTGGGGACTGAAGCTTTCTTT. It translates to CASSLVLGTEAFF.

This sequence joins TRBV9 and TRBJ2-5; 12 bases line up with TRBD2. The CDR3 is made up of 16 amino acids. V shed 4 bases and J 1 base; nucleotides not matched to a gene: 5. The germline CDR1 and CDR2 sequences are SGDLS and YYNGEE. The CDR3: CASSLTSGGFQETQYF. CDR3 nucleotides: TGTGCCAGCAGCCTAACTAGCGGGGGGTTCCAAGAGACCCAGTACTTC. The full variable domain, with the rest looked up from reference TRBV9 and TRBJ2-5, is DSGVTQTPKHLITATGQRVTLRCSPRSGDLSVYWYQQSLDQGLQFLIQYYNGEERAKGNILERFSAQQFPDLHSELNLSSLELGDSALYFCASSLTSGGFQETQYFGPGTRLLVL.

The chain couples TRBV10-3 to TRBJ2-2; TRBD1 matches 8 bases. V lost 7 bases to trimming and J lost 6 bases; unmatched junction nucleotides: 4. The CDR3 is 13 amino acids. CDR1 and CDR2 (germline): ENHRY, SYGVKD. The chain's CDR3 is CAITSGGAGELFF. The CDR3 nucleotides are TGTGCCATCACTTCAGGGGGCGCCGGGGAGCTGTTTTTT.

V is TRBV5-1 and J is TRBJ2-5; TRBD2 aligns across 13 bases. V shed 4 bases and J 4 bases; nucleotides not matched to a gene: 10. Germline-derived CDR1 and CDR2 are SGHRS and YFSETQ. CDR3 length: 17 amino acids. In DNA, the CDR3 is TGCGCCAGCAGCAAGACCGGGACTAGCGGGAAGGGAGAGACCCAGTACTTC. Its translation: CASSKTGTSGKGETQYF.

The V call is TRBV12-5, the J call TRBJ1-1; perhaps TRBD1 as D (5 bases). Trimming left V 1 base short and J 11 bases short, with 11 bases between. This CDR3 spans 12 amino acids. Germline lookup yields CDR1 LGHNT and CDR2 FRNRAP. The DNA for the CDR3 is TGTGCTAGTGGTTTGGGTTGGGACGCGGCTTTCTTT. As protein: CASGLGWDAAFF.

The gene calls are TRBV7-9 and TRBJ2-1; D is perhaps TRBD1 (6 bases). The CDR3 totals 16 residues. V lost 1 base and J lost 8, with 18 bases in between. Germline V lookup: CDR1 SEHNR, CDR2 FQNEAQ (reference sequence). DNA of the CDR3: TGTGCCAGCAGCTTAGTGTCAGGGGCAGGGGTCTATGAGCAGTTCTTC. Translation: CASSLVSGAGVYEQFF.

V usage is TRBV7-2 and J usage is TRBJ1-1; no definite D call. Germline V lookup: CDR1 SGHTA, CDR2 FQGNSA. The length of the CDR3 is 14 residues. V dropped 3 bases and J dropped 4 bases, with 12 bases sitting between them. This CDR3 reads CASSLGGEGTEAFF. For the CDR3, the DNA is TGTGCCAGCAGCTTGGGCGGAGAGGGCACTGAAGCTTTCTTT. Based on the CDR3 plus reference TRBV7-2 and TRBJ1-1, the full variable domain is GAGVSQSPSNKVTEKGKDVELRCDPISGHTALYWYRQSLGQGLEFLIYFQGNSAPDKSGLPSDRFSAERTGGSVSTLTIQRTQQEDSAVYLCASSLGGEGTEAFFGQGTRLTVV.

This clone has a handful of counts. V gene TRBV7-9 combines with J gene TRBJ2-1, with D perhaps matching TRBD1 or TRBD2 (6 bases each). The ends were cut back, 7 bases at V and 5 bases at J, with 12 bases in the middle. This CDR3 contains 13 residues. Germline CDR1 reads SEHNR; CDR2 reads FQNEAQ (reference sequence). The CDR3 DNA sequence: TGTGCCAGCATGCAAAGGGGGGACAATGAGCAGTTCTTC. It yields the protein CASMQRGDNEQFF.

The chain combines TRBV7-5 with TRBJ2-7; the DNA was not compared with TRBD2, the D call given in the table. TRBV7-5 is an annotated pseudogene. The CDR3 spans 15 residues. The CDR3 here is CARSTRGDYVYEQYF. The CDR3 DNA is TGTGCCAGAAGCACCCGGGGGGACTACGTCTACGAGCAGTACTTC.

This chain connects TRBV18 to TRBJ1-5; the D gene is possibly TRBD1 (5 bases). The CDR3 consists of 15 residues. Looked up from germline, CDR1 is KGHSH and CDR2 is LQKENI. V lost 1 base, J lost 4 bases, and 11 bases lay in between. For the CDR3, the DNA is TGTGCCAGCTCACCACTGGGGCAGGGTAATCAGCCCCAGCATTTT. Translating it yields CASSPLGQGNQPQHF.

J is TRBJ2-3 and V is TRBV6-1, with no clear D. This CDR3 is built from 11 residues. Trimming removed 8 bases from V and 6 bases from J, with 9 bases in between. In germline, CDR1 is MNHNS, CDR2 SASEGT. The CDR3 reads CASFGTDTQYF. DNA of the CDR3: TGTGCCAGCTTTGGAACGGATACGCAGTATTTT.

The J gene is TRBJ2-1, the V gene TRBV7-8; D might be TRBD1 (6 bases). The CDR3 contains 15 residues. Deletions cut 5 bases from V and 5 bases from J, with 16 bases between. Germline CDR1 is SGHVS and CDR2 is FQNEAQ. The CDR3, as DNA: TGTGCCAGCAGCAGAGACGGGACATTTAACAATGAGCAGTTCTTC. This sequence encodes CASSRDGTFNNEQFF.

The chain uses TRBV11-2 and TRBJ2-1; 9 bases line up with TRBD2. Unmatched junction bases numbered 9, after V lost 5 bases and J lost 7 bases. This CDR3 is 15 amino acids long. The germline V gene has CDR1 SGHAT and CDR2 FQNNGV. The CDR3 is CASSRTSVEANEQFF. CDR3 coding DNA: TGTGCCAGCAGCCGGACTAGCGTGGAGGCAAATGAGCAGTTCTTC.

The chain's CDR3 is CSAGYGNEQFF. The CDR3 DNA is TGCAGTGCGGGCTATGGAAATGAGCAGTTCTTC. The V gene is TRBV20-1, the J gene TRBJ2-1; D uncertain. The V gene's germline CDR1 is DFQATT and CDR2 SNEGSKA (reference sequence). This CDR3 is 11 amino acids long. The ends were cut back, 6 bases at V and 7 bases at J, with 10 bases in the middle.

The rearrangement joins TRBV10-3 to TRBJ1-4; 9 nucleotides agree with TRBD1. V shed 6 bases and J 8 bases; nucleotides not matched to a gene: 7. This CDR3 region has 14 residues. The germline gives CDR1 ENHRY, CDR2 SYGVKD. Written as DNA, the CDR3 is TGTGCCATCAGCGGGACAGGGCGGGGGGAAAAACTGTTTTTT. It codes for CAISGTGRGEKLFF.

The chain joins TRBV7-8 to TRBJ2-7; D is possibly TRBD1 (5 bases). The germline V and J ends were trimmed by 5 bases and 2 bases, with 13 bases remaining between them. The CDR3 consists of 14 residues. In germline, CDR1 is SGHVS, CDR2 FQNEAQ. CDR3 coding DNA: TGTGCCAGCAGCAAACAGGATTCCACCTACGAGCAGTACTTC. Residues: CASSKQDSTYEQYF.

The rearrangement joins TRBV19 to TRBJ1-4; no clear D gene. V was trimmed by 3 bases and J by 8 bases, leaving 13 bases between them. Germline V gives CDR1 LNHDA, CDR2 SQIVND (reference sequence). This CDR3 region has 14 residues. CDR3 sequence reads: CASSIPNQVEKLFF. CDR3 DNA sequence: TGTGCCAGTAGTATCCCGAATCAGGTCGAAAAACTGTTTTTT.

The chain uses TRBV28 and TRBJ2-7, with 8 bases fitting TRBD1. The ends lost 6 bases at V and 5 bases at J; junction bases unmatched: 6. The CDR3 sequence is 13 residues long. Germline CDR1 and CDR2: MDHEN and SYDVKM. The CDR3 loop is CASRARTGNEQYF. CDR3 coding DNA: TGTGCCAGCAGGGCTCGGACAGGGAACGAGCAGTACTTC. Full variable domain (outside the CDR3, taken from reference TRBV28 and TRBJ2-7): DVKVTQSSRYLVKRTGEKVFLECVQDMDHENMFWYRQDPGLGLRLIYFSYDVKMKEKGDIPEGYSVSREKKERFSLILESASTNQTSMYLCASRARTGNEQYFGPGTRLTVT.

The V gene is TRBV4-1, the J gene TRBJ1-1; tentative D call: TRBD1 (6 bases). This CDR3 region has 16 residues. Trimming removed 0 bases at V and 3 bases at J, with 14 bases between. Germline CDR1 and CDR2: MGHRA and YSYEKL. DNA for the CDR3: TGCGCCAGCAGCCAAGATATTGGGGGGCCGTACACTGAAGCTTTCTTT. This encodes CASSQDIGGPYTEAFF.

This clone showed up just once. The J gene is TRBJ2-3, the V gene TRBV7-9, with a possible D match to TRBD2 (6 bases). Germline CDR1 and CDR2: SEHNR and FQNEAQ (reference sequence). The CDR3 is 14 amino acids. Deletions cut 5 bases from V and 3 bases from J, with 12 bases between. The CDR3, as DNA: TGTGCCAGCAGCGCGACTAGTTCTACAGATACGCAGTATTTT. Amino acid sequence: CASSATSSTDTQYF.